A selection of T cell receptor beta chains follows, all from one sample in a study of T-cell reconstitution after alpha-beta-depleted transplantation in children. Via MiXCR, TCRdb re-called the PCR reads, giving one row per CDR3 protein. This sample has some 600,000 distinct CDR3 sequences, with roughly 15% found just once. The specimen comprised PBMCs from the stem cell graft donor, sampled from the stem cell graft. Every receptor here comes from a human donor who donated a stem cell graft to a child with acute myeloid leukemia. Each CDR3 is given with its conserved first and last residue. The order of the fields is CDR3 protein, CDR3 DNA, clone size, V gene, J gene, CDR3 length, D gene. The D gene is left open where the match is weak. Not every row has a clone size; where given, it reads once, few, many or a size class.

CDR3 protein: CASSSRGLGVSYEQYF; CDR3 DNA: TGTGCCAGCAGCTCTAGGGGGCTGGGGGTCTCCTACGAGCAGTACTTC; clone size: few; V gene: TRBV7-8; J gene: TRBJ2-7; CDR3 length: 16; D gene: TRBD1
CDR3 protein: CSAGRGDILNSPLHF; CDR3 DNA: TGCAGTGCCGGAAGAGGGGACATACTTAATTCACCCCTCCACTTT; clone size: many; V gene: TRBV20-1; J gene: TRBJ1-6; CDR3 length: 15; D gene: -
CDR3 protein: CASSQGPTEAFF; CDR3 DNA: TGCGCCAGCAGCCAGGGGCCCACTGAAGCTTTCTTT; clone size: -; V gene: TRBV4-1; J gene: TRBJ1-1; CDR3 length: 12; D gene: -
CDR3 protein: CASSSSRGSTDTQYF; CDR3 DNA: TGTGCCAGCAGCTCCTCCCGAGGAAGCACAGATACGCAGTATTTT; clone size: few; V gene: TRBV7-9; J gene: TRBJ2-3; CDR3 length: 15; D gene: -
CDR3 protein: CASSLNVGLRNNEQFF; CDR3 DNA: TGTGCCAGCAGCTTAAATGTAGGTCTGAGGAACAATGAGCAGTTCTTC; clone size: many; V gene: TRBV7-6; J gene: TRBJ2-1; CDR3 length: 16; D gene: -
CDR3 protein: CASSLSNNYGYTF; CDR3 DNA: TGCGCCAGCAGCTTGTCGAATAACTATGGCTACACCTTC; clone size: few; V gene: TRBV5-1; J gene: TRBJ1-2; CDR3 length: 13; D gene: -
CDR3 protein: CCARDGGGANPYNEQFF; CDR3 DNA: TGCTGTGCTAGAGATGGAGGGGGCGCAAATCCCTACAATGAGCAGTTCTTC; clone size: once; V gene: TRBV20-1; J gene: TRBJ2-1; CDR3 length: 17; D gene: -
CDR3 protein: CSALDRGRLSGETQYF; CDR3 DNA: TGCAGTGCTCTCGACAGGGGGCGTTTAAGCGGGGAGACCCAGTACTTC; clone size: -; V gene: TRBV20-1; J gene: TRBJ2-5; CDR3 length: 16; D gene: TRBD1
CDR3 protein: CASSYVSGTYGYTF; CDR3 DNA: TGTGCCAGTAGTTACGTGTCAGGGACATATGGCTACACCTTC; clone size: many; V gene: TRBV6-5; J gene: TRBJ1-2; CDR3 length: 14; D gene: -
CDR3 protein: CASSPGFQGNNEQFF; CDR3 DNA: TGTGCCAGCAGCCCCGGATTCCAGGGGAACAATGAGCAGTTCTTC; clone size: many; V gene: TRBV27; J gene: TRBJ2-1; CDR3 length: 15; D gene: -
CDR3 protein: CSVEGVGATDTQYF; CDR3 DNA: TGCAGCGTTGAAGGGGTTGGGGCCACAGATACGCAGTATTTT; clone size: few; V gene: TRBV29-1; J gene: TRBJ2-3; CDR3 length: 14; D gene: -
CDR3 protein: CASSDRGPSGYTF; CDR3 DNA: TGTGCCAGCAGTGACAGGGGGCCCTCTGGCTACACCTTC; clone size: few; V gene: TRBV28; J gene: TRBJ1-2; CDR3 length: 13; D gene: TRBD1
CDR3 protein: CASSLAGTRAPDTQYF; CDR3 DNA: TGTGCCAGCAGCTTAGCGGGGACTAGAGCCCCAGATACGCAGTATTTT; clone size: -; V gene: TRBV7-9; J gene: TRBJ2-3; CDR3 length: 16; D gene: TRBD2
CDR3 protein: CSVAGDTKSPEAFF; CDR3 DNA: TGCAGCGTTGCAGGGGACACGAAGAGCCCTGAAGCTTTCTTT; clone size: many; V gene: TRBV29-1; J gene: TRBJ1-1; CDR3 length: 14; D gene: -
CDR3 protein: CSARGARTPARRVNEQFF; CDR3 DNA: TGCAGTGCTAGAGGGGCTCGGACCCCAGCACGTCGCGTCAATGAGCAGTTCTTC; clone size: many; V gene: TRBV20-1; J gene: TRBJ2-1; CDR3 length: 18; D gene: -
CDR3 protein: CASSNDRQHSPLHF; CDR3 DNA: TGTGCCAGCAGCAACGACAGGCAGCATTCACCCCTCCACTTT; clone size: many; V gene: TRBV5-6; J gene: TRBJ1-6; CDR3 length: 14; D gene: -
CDR3 protein: CSANRGPMNTEAFF; CDR3 DNA: TGCAGTGCTAACAGGGGTCCAATGAACACTGAAGCTTTCTTT; clone size: many; V gene: TRBV20-1; J gene: TRBJ1-1; CDR3 length: 14; D gene: TRBD1
CDR3 protein: CPSSKQGAGTLAKNIQYF; CDR3 DNA: TGTCCCAGCAGTAAGCAGGGGGCGGGCACCTTAGCCAAAAACATTCAGTACTTC; clone size: -; V gene: TRBV2; J gene: TRBJ2-4; CDR3 length: 18; D gene: TRBD1
CDR3 protein: CSAGTGLVVYNEQFF; CDR3 DNA: TGCAGTGCTGGGACAGGGCTTGTTGTTTACAATGAGCAGTTCTTC; clone size: many; V gene: TRBV20-1; J gene: TRBJ2-1; CDR3 length: 15; D gene: TRBD1
CDR3 protein: CSARDVSGGQSPAKNIQYF; CDR3 DNA: TGCAGTGCTAGAGATGTCTCCGGGGGACAGTCCCCAGCCAAAAACATTCAGTACTTC; clone size: many; V gene: TRBV20-1; J gene: TRBJ2-4; CDR3 length: 19; D gene: -
CDR3 protein: CASSSSEGLAGGRAKNIQYF; CDR3 DNA: TGCGCCAGCAGCTCATCCGAGGGACTAGCGGGGGGGCGGGCCAAAAACATTCAGTACTTC; clone size: few; V gene: TRBV5-1; J gene: TRBJ2-4; CDR3 length: 20; D gene: TRBD2
CDR3 protein: CASSLVPGLARQETQYF; CDR3 DNA: TGCGCCAGCAGCTTGGTTCCCGGACTAGCGCGCCAAGAGACCCAGTACTTC; clone size: -; V gene: TRBV5-1; J gene: TRBJ2-5; CDR3 length: 17; D gene: TRBD2
CDR3 protein: CSARGGSGVGNSPLHF; CDR3 DNA: TGCAGTGCTAGGGGGGGTTCAGGGGTAGGGAATTCACCCCTCCACTTT; clone size: many; V gene: TRBV20-1; J gene: TRBJ1-6; CDR3 length: 16; D gene: -
CDR3 protein: CAISEGRDHEQYF; CDR3 DNA: TGTGCCATCAGTGAAGGCAGGGACCACGAGCAGTACTTC; clone size: many; V gene: TRBV10-3; J gene: TRBJ2-7; CDR3 length: 13; D gene: -
CDR3 protein: CASTGLNYGYTF; CDR3 DNA: TGTGCCAGCACCGGATTAAACTATGGCTACACCTTC; clone size: -; V gene: TRBV25-1; J gene: TRBJ1-2; CDR3 length: 12; D gene: -
CDR3 protein: CASSPARLRDSPNEQFF; CDR3 DNA: TGCGCCAGCAGCCCCGCACGACTTAGGGACAGTCCGAATGAGCAGTTCTTC; clone size: many; V gene: TRBV5-1; J gene: TRBJ2-1; CDR3 length: 17; D gene: TRBD1
CDR3 protein: CASSLDLRDANYGYTF; CDR3 DNA: TGTGCCAGCAGCTTAGATCTTCGGGACGCTAACTATGGCTACACCTTC; clone size: few; V gene: TRBV11-2; J gene: TRBJ1-2; CDR3 length: 16; D gene: -
CDR3 protein: CASTPGTGGFEQYF; CDR3 DNA: TGTGCCAGCACCCCTGGGACAGGGGGTTTCGAGCAGTACTTC; clone size: few; V gene: TRBV7-2; J gene: TRBJ2-7; CDR3 length: 14; D gene: TRBD1
CDR3 protein: CASSHTVKTLLYGYTF; CDR3 DNA: TGTGCCAGCAGCCACACTGTTAAGACTCTTCTATATGGCTACACCTTC; clone size: many; V gene: TRBV5-7; J gene: TRBJ1-2; CDR3 length: 16; D gene: -
CDR3 protein: CATSDPRTGYNEQFF; CDR3 DNA: TGTGCCACCAGTGACCCCCGTACAGGGTACAATGAGCAGTTCTTC; clone size: -; V gene: TRBV24-1; J gene: TRBJ2-1; CDR3 length: 15; D gene: -
CDR3 protein: CASSSRAEKLFF; CDR3 DNA: TGTGCCAGCAGCTCCAGGGCGGAAAAACTGTTTTTT; clone size: many; V gene: TRBV12-3/TRBV12-4; J gene: TRBJ1-4; CDR3 length: 12; D gene: -
CDR3 protein: CASSLRQLNSPLHF; CDR3 DNA: TGTGCCAGCAGTTTACGACAGCTCAATTCACCCCTCCACTTT; clone size: few; V gene: TRBV12-3/TRBV12-4; J gene: TRBJ1-6; CDR3 length: 14; D gene: -
CDR3 protein: CASSLGTGADNEQFF; CDR3 DNA: TGTGCCAGCAGCTTAGGGACAGGGGCGGACAATGAGCAGTTCTTC; clone size: few; V gene: TRBV7-9; J gene: TRBJ2-1; CDR3 length: 15; D gene: TRBD1
CDR3 protein: CSARGPTGTDTDTQYF; CDR3 DNA: TGCAGTGCTAGAGGCCCGACAGGGACGGACACAGATACGCAGTATTTT; clone size: many; V gene: TRBV20-1; J gene: TRBJ2-3; CDR3 length: 16; D gene: TRBD1
CDR3 protein: CASTARAGPTYEQYF; CDR3 DNA: TGTGCCAGCACCGCCCGGGCAGGCCCCACCTACGAGCAGTACTTC; clone size: -; V gene: TRBV7-2; J gene: TRBJ2-7; CDR3 length: 15; D gene: -
CDR3 protein: CSAIRTGRKWPQHF; CDR3 DNA: TGCAGTGCTATCCGGACAGGCCGCAAATGGCCCCAGCATTTT; clone size: few; V gene: TRBV20-1; J gene: TRBJ1-5; CDR3 length: 14; D gene: TRBD1
CDR3 protein: CASSLLTRQSSYNEQFF; CDR3 DNA: TGTGCCAGCAGCTTGTTGACACGACAGAGCTCCTACAATGAGCAGTTCTTC; clone size: few; V gene: TRBV5-6; J gene: TRBJ2-1; CDR3 length: 17; D gene: -
CDR3 protein: CASSLRQGGEQFF; CDR3 DNA: TGTGCCAGCAGTTTGCGTCAAGGGGGTGAGCAGTTCTTC; clone size: few; V gene: TRBV6-2/TRBV6-3; J gene: TRBJ2-1; CDR3 length: 13; D gene: -
CDR3 protein: CASSDEGYKGRPQHF; CDR3 DNA: TGTGCCAGCAGCGACGAGGGCTATAAGGGTAGGCCCCAGCATTTT; clone size: few; V gene: TRBV6-1; J gene: TRBJ1-5; CDR3 length: 15; D gene: -
CDR3 protein: CASSFKTSGTYEQYF; CDR3 DNA: TGTGCCAGCAGCTTTAAGACTAGCGGGACCTACGAGCAGTACTTC; clone size: -; V gene: TRBV13; J gene: TRBJ2-7; CDR3 length: 15; D gene: TRBD2
CDR3 protein: CASSLLKETQYF; CDR3 DNA: TGTGCCAGCAGCTTGCTGAAAGAGACCCAGTACTTC; clone size: many; V gene: TRBV5-6; J gene: TRBJ2-5; CDR3 length: 12; D gene: -
CDR3 protein: CASSWGGLDSGNTIYF; CDR3 DNA: TGTGCCAGCAGCTGGGGCGGGCTTGACTCTGGAAACACCATATATTTT; clone size: few; V gene: TRBV11-2; J gene: TRBJ1-3; CDR3 length: 16; D gene: -
CDR3 protein: CASSLGHVGILVEVNEQFF; CDR3 DNA: TGCGCCAGCAGCTTGGGCCACGTGGGGATCCTTGTCGAAGTGAATGAGCAGTTCTTC; clone size: -; V gene: TRBV5-1; J gene: TRBJ2-1; CDR3 length: 19; D gene: -
CDR3 protein: CASSSSGGANRAFF; CDR3 DNA: TGTGCCAGCAGTTCCTCCGGGGGGGCTAATCGCGCTTTCTTT; clone size: few; V gene: TRBV7-6; J gene: TRBJ1-1; CDR3 length: 14; D gene: -
CDR3 protein: CASSQRGGQITGELFF; CDR3 DNA: TGCGCCAGCAGCCAACGCGGTGGGCAAATCACCGGGGAGCTGTTTTTT; clone size: few; V gene: TRBV4-3; J gene: TRBJ2-2; CDR3 length: 16; D gene: -
CDR3 protein: CSVVTGATQYF; CDR3 DNA: TGCAGCGTTGTAACAGGGGCGACCCAGTACTTC; clone size: many; V gene: TRBV29-1; J gene: TRBJ2-5; CDR3 length: 11; D gene: TRBD1
CDR3 protein: CATSGQGRTEAFF; CDR3 DNA: TGTGCCACCTCCGGACAGGGGCGAACTGAAGCTTTCTTT; clone size: -; V gene: TRBV24-1; J gene: TRBJ1-1; CDR3 length: 13; D gene: TRBD1
CDR3 protein: CSASGGQGELEQFF; CDR3 DNA: TGCAGTGCCAGCGGAGGACAGGGGGAATTAGAGCAGTTCTTC; clone size: many; V gene: TRBV20-1; J gene: TRBJ2-1; CDR3 length: 14; D gene: TRBD1
CDR3 protein: CSARSARQGVDNQPQHF; CDR3 DNA: TGCAGTGCTAGGTCGGCCCGACAGGGGGTTGACAATCAGCCCCAGCATTTT; clone size: few; V gene: TRBV20-1; J gene: TRBJ1-5; CDR3 length: 17; D gene: TRBD1
CDR3 protein: CASGPRTSRAYNEQFF; CDR3 DNA: TGTGCTAGTGGTCCCCGGACTAGCCGCGCCTACAATGAGCAGTTCTTC; clone size: -; V gene: TRBV12-5; J gene: TRBJ2-1; CDR3 length: 16; D gene: TRBD2
CDR3 protein: CSVEWGAHNEQFF; CDR3 DNA: TGCAGCGTTGAATGGGGAGCTCACAATGAGCAGTTCTTC; clone size: many; V gene: TRBV29-1; J gene: TRBJ2-1; CDR3 length: 13; D gene: -
CDR3 protein: CASSYSKGVLEQFF; CDR3 DNA: TGTGCCAGCAGTTACTCGAAAGGGGTACTTGAGCAGTTCTTC; clone size: many; V gene: TRBV6-5; J gene: TRBJ2-1; CDR3 length: 14; D gene: -